This T cell receptor beta chain was sequenced during a study of CD8 T cells in ankylosing spondylitis. TCRdb reprocessed the 5' RACE reads with MiXCR, giving one entry per CDR3 protein. This table holds 750,000 to 850,000 distinct CDR3 sequences, 12% found once. General study findings and limits: Made up of several highly homologous variants, a TCR beta motif appeared characteristic of ankylosing spondylitis blood.

On this clonotype: No antigen is known for it.

Sequencing used blood, either unsorted or a sorted T cell fraction (not recorded which). This sequence was found in a male donor with ankylosing spondylitis.

The CDR3 sequence: CSARPGLAGYEQYF. The CDR3 DNA is TGCAGTGCTAGGCCCGGACTAGCGGGTTACGAGCAGTACTTC. J is TRBJ2-7 and V is TRBV20-1, with 11 bases fitting TRBD2. The CDR3 totals 14 residues. With 3 bases clipped from V and 4 bases from J, the junction kept 5 bases outside the gene matches. Germline V lookup: CDR1 DFQATT, CDR2 SNEGSKA (reference sequence).